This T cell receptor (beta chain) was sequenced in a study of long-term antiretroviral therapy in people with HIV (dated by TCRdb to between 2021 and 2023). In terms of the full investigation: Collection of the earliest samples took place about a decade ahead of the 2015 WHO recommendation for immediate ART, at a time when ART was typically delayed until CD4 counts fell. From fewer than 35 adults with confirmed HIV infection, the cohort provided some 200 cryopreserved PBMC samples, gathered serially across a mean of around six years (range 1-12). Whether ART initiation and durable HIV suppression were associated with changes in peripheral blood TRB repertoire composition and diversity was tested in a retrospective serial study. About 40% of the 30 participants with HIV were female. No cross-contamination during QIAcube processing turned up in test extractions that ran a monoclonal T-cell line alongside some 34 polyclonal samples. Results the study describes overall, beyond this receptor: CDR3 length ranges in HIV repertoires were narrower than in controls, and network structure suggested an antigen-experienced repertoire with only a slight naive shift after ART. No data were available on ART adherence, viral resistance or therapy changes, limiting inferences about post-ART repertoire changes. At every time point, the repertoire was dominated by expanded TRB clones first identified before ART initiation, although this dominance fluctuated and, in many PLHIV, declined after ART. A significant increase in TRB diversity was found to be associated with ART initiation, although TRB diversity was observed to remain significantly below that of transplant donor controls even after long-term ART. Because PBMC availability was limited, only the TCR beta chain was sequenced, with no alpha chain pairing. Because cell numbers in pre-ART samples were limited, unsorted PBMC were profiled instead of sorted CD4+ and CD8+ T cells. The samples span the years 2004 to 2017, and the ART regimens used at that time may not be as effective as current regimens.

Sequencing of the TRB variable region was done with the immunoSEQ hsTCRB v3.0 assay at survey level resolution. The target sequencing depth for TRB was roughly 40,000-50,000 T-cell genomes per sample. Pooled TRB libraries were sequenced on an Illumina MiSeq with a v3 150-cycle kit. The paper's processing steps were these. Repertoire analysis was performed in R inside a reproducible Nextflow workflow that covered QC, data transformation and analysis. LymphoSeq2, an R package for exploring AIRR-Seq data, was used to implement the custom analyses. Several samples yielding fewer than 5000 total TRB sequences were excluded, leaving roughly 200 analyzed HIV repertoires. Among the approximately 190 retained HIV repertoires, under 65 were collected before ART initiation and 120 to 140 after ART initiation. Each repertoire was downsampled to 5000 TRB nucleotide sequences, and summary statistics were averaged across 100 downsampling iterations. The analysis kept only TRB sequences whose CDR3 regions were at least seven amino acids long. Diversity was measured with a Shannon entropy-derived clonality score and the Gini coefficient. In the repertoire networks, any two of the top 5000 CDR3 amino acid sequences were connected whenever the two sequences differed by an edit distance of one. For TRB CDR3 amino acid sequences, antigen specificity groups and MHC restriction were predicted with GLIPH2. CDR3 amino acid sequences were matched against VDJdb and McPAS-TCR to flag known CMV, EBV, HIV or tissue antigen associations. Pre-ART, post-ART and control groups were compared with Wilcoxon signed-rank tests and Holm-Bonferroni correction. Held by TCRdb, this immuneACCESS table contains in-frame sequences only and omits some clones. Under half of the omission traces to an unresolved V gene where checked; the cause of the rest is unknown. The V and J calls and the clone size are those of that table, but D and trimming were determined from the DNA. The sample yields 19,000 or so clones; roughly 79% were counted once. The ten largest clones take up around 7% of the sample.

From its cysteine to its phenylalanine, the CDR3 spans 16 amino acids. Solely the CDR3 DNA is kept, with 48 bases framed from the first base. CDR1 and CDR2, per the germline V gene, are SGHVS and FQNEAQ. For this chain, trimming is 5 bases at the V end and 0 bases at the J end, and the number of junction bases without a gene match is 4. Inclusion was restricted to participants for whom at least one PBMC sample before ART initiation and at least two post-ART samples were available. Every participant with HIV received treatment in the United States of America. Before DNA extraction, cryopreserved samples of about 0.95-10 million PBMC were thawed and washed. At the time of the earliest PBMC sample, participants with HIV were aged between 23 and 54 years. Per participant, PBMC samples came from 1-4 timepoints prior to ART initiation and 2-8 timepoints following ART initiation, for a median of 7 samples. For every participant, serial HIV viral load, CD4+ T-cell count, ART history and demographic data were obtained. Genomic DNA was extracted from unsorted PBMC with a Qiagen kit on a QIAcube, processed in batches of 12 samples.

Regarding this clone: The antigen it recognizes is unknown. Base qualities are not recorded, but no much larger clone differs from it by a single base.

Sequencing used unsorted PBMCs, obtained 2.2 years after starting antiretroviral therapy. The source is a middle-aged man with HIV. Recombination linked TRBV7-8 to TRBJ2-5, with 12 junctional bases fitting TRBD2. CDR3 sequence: CASSILAGGYQETQYF. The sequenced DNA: TGTGCCAGCAGCATCCTAGCGGGGGGGTACCAAGAGACCCAGTACTTC.